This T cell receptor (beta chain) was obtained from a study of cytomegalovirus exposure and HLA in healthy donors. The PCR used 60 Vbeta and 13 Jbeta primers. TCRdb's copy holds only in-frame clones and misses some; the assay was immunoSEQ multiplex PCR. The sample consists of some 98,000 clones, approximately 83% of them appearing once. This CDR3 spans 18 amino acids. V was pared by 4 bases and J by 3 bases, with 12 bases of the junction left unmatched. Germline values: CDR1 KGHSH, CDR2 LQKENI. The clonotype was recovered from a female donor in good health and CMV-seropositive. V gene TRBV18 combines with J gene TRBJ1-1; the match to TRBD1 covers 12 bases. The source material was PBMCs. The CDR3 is CASSLNTGQGARDTEAFF. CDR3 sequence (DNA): TGTGCCAGCTCACTCAACACGGGACAGGGGGCGAGAGACACTGAAGCTTTCTTT.